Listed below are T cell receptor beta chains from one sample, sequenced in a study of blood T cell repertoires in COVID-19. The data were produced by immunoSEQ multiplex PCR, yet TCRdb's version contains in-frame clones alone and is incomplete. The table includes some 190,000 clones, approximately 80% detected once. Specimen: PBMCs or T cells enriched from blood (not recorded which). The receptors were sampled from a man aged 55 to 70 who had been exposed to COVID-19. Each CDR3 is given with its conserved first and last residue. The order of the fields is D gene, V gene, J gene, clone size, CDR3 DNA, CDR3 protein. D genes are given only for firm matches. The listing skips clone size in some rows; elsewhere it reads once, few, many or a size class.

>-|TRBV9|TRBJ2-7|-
TGTGCCAGCGGTGGGGGAGGTTTTTCCTACGAGCAGTACTTC
CASGGGGFSYEQYF
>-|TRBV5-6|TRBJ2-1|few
TGTGCCAGCAGCTTAGACGGGAATGAGCAGTTCTTC
CASSLDGNEQFF
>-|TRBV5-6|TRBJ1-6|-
TGTGCCAGCAGCACCCGGGCTAGCAGGCTCACGAATAATTCACCCCTCCACTTT
CASSTRASRLTNNSPLHF
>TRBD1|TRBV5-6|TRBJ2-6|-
TGTGCCAGCAGCCCAGACAGGGGGCGGTTTTCCGGGGCCAACGTCCTGACTTTC
CASSPDRGRFSGANVLTF
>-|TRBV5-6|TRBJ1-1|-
TGTGCCAGCAGCCCCGGAACAGGAACTACGTACACTGAAGCTTTCTTT
CASSPGTGTTYTEAFF
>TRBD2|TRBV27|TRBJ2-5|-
TGTGCCAGCAGTTTGGCAGGGTGGGGGGGAGAGACCCAGTACTTC
CASSLAGWGGETQYF
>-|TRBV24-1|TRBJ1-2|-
TGTGCCACCAGTGATCCAACGTACGGGAACTATGGCTACACCTTC
CATSDPTYGNYGYTF
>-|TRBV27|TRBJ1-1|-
TGTGCCAGTCACAGGGTGGGGGCTTCCATGAACACTGAAGCTTTCTTT
CASHRVGASMNTEAFF
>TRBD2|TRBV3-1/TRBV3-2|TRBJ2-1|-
TGTGCCAGCAGCCGATCCCCGGGACTAGCGAACAATGAGCAGTTCTTC
CASSRSPGLANNEQFF
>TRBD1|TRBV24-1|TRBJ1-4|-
TGTGCCACCAGTGATACTCGACAGGGTAATGTAAAACTGTTTTTT
CATSDTRQGNVKLFF
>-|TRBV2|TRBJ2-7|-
TGTGCCAGCAGTGAGCCGGGCGAGCAGTACTTC
CASSEPGEQYF
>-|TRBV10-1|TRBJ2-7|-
TGCGCCAGCAGTGAGCAATCAGGGGCCTACGAGCAGTACTTC
CASSEQSGAYEQYF
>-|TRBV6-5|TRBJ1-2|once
TGTGCCAGCAGTTACTTCGGGGGGCACGTCTATGGCTACACCTTC
CASSYFGGHVYGYTF
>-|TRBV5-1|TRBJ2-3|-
TGCGCCAGCAGCTTGGGGAGCTTATCTAGCACAGATACGCAGTATTTT
CASSLGSLSSTDTQYF
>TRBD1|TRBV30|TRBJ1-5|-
TGTGCCTGGAATTTTGGGACAGGAGGATCGAGCAATCAGCCCCAGCATTTT
CAWNFGTGGSSNQPQHF
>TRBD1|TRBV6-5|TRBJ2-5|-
TGTGCCAGCAGTTACACGGACAGGGGGCAAGGCGAGACCCAGTACTTC
CASSYTDRGQGETQYF
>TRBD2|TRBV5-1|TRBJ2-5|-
TGCGCCAGCACCTTGGCGGGAGGGGGAGAGACCCAGTACTTC
CASTLAGGGETQYF
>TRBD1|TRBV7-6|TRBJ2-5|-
TGTGCCAGCAGCTTCACAGGGGGCGACCCTAAAGAGACCCAGTACTTC
CASSFTGGDPKETQYF
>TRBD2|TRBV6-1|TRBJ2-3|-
TGTGCCAGCAGTGAGACGGTAGCGGGAGTAAGAGATACGCAGTATTTT
CASSETVAGVRDTQYF
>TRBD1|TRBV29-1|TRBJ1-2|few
TGCAGCGTTCAGACAGGGGCTAACTATGGCTACACCTTC
CSVQTGANYGYTF
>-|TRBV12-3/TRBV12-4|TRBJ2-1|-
TGTGCCAGCAGTGGGGGCTCTGTTGATGAGCAGTTCTTC
CASSGGSVDEQFF
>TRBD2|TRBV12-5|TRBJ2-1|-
TGTGCTAGTGGTTCCGCCCTCTCGGGACTAGTTAACAATGAGCAGTTCTTC
CASGSALSGLVNNEQFF
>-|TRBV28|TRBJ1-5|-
TGTGCCAGCAGTTTAGCAGGGGATCAGCCCCAGCATTTT
CASSLAGDQPQHF
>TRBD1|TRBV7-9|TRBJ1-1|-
TGTGCCAGCAGCCTAGAGGACAGGGTGGCCACTGAAGCTTTCTTT
CASSLEDRVATEAFF